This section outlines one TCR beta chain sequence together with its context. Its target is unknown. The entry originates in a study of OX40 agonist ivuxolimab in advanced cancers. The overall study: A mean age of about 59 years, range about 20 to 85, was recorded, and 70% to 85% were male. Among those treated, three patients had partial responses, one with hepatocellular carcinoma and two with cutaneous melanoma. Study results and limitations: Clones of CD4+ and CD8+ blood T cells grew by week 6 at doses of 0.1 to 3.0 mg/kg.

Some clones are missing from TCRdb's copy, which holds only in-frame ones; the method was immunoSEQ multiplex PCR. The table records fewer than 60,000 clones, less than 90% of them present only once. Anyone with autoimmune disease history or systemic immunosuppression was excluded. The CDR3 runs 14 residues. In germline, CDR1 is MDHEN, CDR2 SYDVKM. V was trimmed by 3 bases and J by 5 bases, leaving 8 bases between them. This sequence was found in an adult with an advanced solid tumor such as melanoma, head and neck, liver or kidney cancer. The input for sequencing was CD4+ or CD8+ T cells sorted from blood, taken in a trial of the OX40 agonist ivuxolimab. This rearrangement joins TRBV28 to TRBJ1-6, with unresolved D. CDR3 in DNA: TGTGCCAGCAGTTTTAGGCCCGATAATTCACCCCTCCACTTT. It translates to CASSFRPDNSPLHF.